This TCR beta chain was captured in a study of cytomegalovirus exposure and HLA in healthy donors. The PCR contained 60 Vbeta and 13 Jbeta primers. Profiled with immunoSEQ multiplex PCR; TCRdb holds only in-frame clones, not every one. The profile shows fewer than 250,000 clones, just under 75% of them singletons. About this clone itself: No antigen is known for it.

Findings and caveats of the study: In vitro work confirmed that a few CMV-associated chains recognize CMV antigens. DRB1 showed the most TCR associations and HLA-C the fewest in a later analysis, as rates varied by HLA locus. Presence/absence comparisons presumed near-even sequencing depth among donors.

The V gene end was trimmed by 1 base and the J gene end by 3 bases; junction bases not matched to a gene: 7. Germline V lookup: CDR1 KGHSH, CDR2 LQKENI. The CDR3 sequence is 17 residues long. Specimen: PBMCs. V and J are TRBV18 and TRBJ2-5; TRBD2 matches at 11 bases. The TCR sequence derives from a woman aged 25 to 39 in good health and CMV-seropositive. The CDR3 spells CASSPLRLAGSEETQYF. The CDR3 DNA is TGTGCCAGCTCACCACTCCGACTAGCGGGAAGTGAAGAGACCCAGTACTTC.